This entry features one TCR beta chain sequence. Its specific antigen is unknown. The input lacks base qualities; no much larger clone sits a single base away. Enrolling through a virtual design, the prospective study's participants ranged in age from roughly 18 to 89 years and lived across around 25 United States geographic areas. Cohort assignment in the prospective study relied on participant-reported clinical history from a screening survey and a study questionnaire. ImmuneRACE Cohort 3 recovered participants were defined by two consecutive negative NP/OP PCR tests, healthcare professional clearance, or symptom resolution. Mobile phlebotomists in the prospective study collected whole blood, serum and a nasopharyngeal or oropharyngeal swab from every participant. Prospective study participants could optionally give additional blood draws and questionnaires over a 2-month period. Before DNA extraction, prospective study blood samples were shipped either frozen or at room temperature.

The data originate from a study of blood T cell repertoires in COVID-19 (dated by TCRdb to the early 2020s). Broadly, across the study: Collaborator samples came from the United States, Italy and Spain and covered acute and convalescent phases of COVID-19. The prospective study material was composed of cDNA or gDNA derived from T cells, B-cell-depleted T cells, or PBMCs. The dataset comprised deeply sampled blood TCRbeta repertoires from subjects exposed to, actively infected with, or recovered from COVID-19. The repertoires were released in a freely available public database meant as a resource for research on the immune response to SARS-CoV-2. The samples were drawn from the first 160 participants of the ongoing ImmuneRACE study and from under 1,500 subjects provided by 6 global collaborators. Sample metadata almost always included a de-identified subject ID, COVID-19 status, age in years and sex. Where HLA class I and class II types were available, the types were taken from metadata supplied by the sample provider, not from assay-based typing. On the study overall, not on this receptor specifically: The quantity of clinical and demographic metadata differed by source and by participant and was supplied without curation.

The immunoSEQ Assay, a bias-controlled multiplex PCR, was used to amplify TCRbeta CDR3 regions from genomic DNA. The paper's data handling went like this. Within the assay, amplification of reference gene primers was used to estimate how many nucleated cells each sample contained. To quantify the absolute abundance of each unique TCRbeta CDR3 rearrangement, sequence reads were collapsed and filtered. For each sample, productive Simpson clonality was calculated as the square root of Simpson's diversity index over productive rearrangements. TCRdb obtained this table from immuneACCESS and retained in-frame rearrangements with V and J assigned. These tables miss some clones; where compared with another copy, unresolved V genes account for less than half of the shortfall, and the remainder is unexplained. Clonal size and the V and J genes are those of that table, whereas D and trimming came from the DNA. For this sample the table gives some 250,000 clones, of which 86% were detected only once. 15% to 19% of the sample is taken by the ten largest.

The CDR3, cysteine through phenylalanine, is 16 amino acids long. Only CDR3 DNA is held: 48 bases, read in frame from base 1. The germline V gene (reference sequence) supplies CDR1 LNHDA and CDR2 SQIVND. Trimming costs V 6 bases and J 0 bases, and their ends lie 12 bases apart. This receptor chain uses TRBV19 and TRBJ2-6; TRBD2 is perhaps the D gene, given 5 matching bases. The TCR comes from a man younger than 30 who had recovered from COVID-19. Input material: PBMCs or T cells enriched from blood (not recorded which). In nucleotides, the sequence is TGTGCCAGTAGGACATCGGGGAGCTCTGGGGCCAACGTCCTGACTTTC. This is translated as CASRTSGSSGANVLTF.